The subject of this entry is one T cell receptor (beta chain). This clonotype has more than one count but fewer than ten. The specificity of this receptor is unknown. No base-level quality is on record; no much larger clone is a single base apart. The entry originates in a study of response to subunit inactivated influenza vaccine listed by TCRdb under 2018. Study-wide context: To follow how T cells responded to a trivalent subunit inactivated influenza vaccine, the researchers relied on deep quantitative profiling of the T cell receptor repertoire. Here is what the overall study found, with its caveats: The authors suggested that each seasonal influenza vaccination may recruit only a limited number of new T cells.

The library was produced with RT-PCR. Sequencing relied on an Illumina HiSeq 2500. TCRdb took the public reads, trimmed them with fastp at Q25, ran MiXCR for clone calling and kept in-frame beta chains. Duplicate CDR3 protein sequences are folded into a single record with the most common DNA and genes. The sample yields more than 450,000 distinct CDR3 sequences; 10% to 15% were counted once. Of the sample, 10% falls within the top ten clones. V has 2 bases trimmed and J has 8 bases trimmed; junction bases matching no gene number 6. The CDR3, from cysteine to phenylalanine, totals 17 residues. The sequence is cut down to CDR3 DNA, 51 bases in frame from base 1. The germline V gene encodes CDR1 LGHNA and CDR2 YNFKEQ.

The specimen was PBMCs from blood, collected on the day of vaccination. The receptor's source is a middle-aged man who received an inactivated influenza vaccine. Donor details come from another sample of the same person, matched by shared clones. The chain was built from TRBV4-2 and TRBJ2-2; 15 junctional bases match TRBD2. The CDR3 region reads CASSQPGLAGGTGELFF. In nucleotide form, the sequence is TGTGCCAGCAGCCAACCGGGACTAGCGGGGGGAACGGGGGAGCTGTTTTTT.